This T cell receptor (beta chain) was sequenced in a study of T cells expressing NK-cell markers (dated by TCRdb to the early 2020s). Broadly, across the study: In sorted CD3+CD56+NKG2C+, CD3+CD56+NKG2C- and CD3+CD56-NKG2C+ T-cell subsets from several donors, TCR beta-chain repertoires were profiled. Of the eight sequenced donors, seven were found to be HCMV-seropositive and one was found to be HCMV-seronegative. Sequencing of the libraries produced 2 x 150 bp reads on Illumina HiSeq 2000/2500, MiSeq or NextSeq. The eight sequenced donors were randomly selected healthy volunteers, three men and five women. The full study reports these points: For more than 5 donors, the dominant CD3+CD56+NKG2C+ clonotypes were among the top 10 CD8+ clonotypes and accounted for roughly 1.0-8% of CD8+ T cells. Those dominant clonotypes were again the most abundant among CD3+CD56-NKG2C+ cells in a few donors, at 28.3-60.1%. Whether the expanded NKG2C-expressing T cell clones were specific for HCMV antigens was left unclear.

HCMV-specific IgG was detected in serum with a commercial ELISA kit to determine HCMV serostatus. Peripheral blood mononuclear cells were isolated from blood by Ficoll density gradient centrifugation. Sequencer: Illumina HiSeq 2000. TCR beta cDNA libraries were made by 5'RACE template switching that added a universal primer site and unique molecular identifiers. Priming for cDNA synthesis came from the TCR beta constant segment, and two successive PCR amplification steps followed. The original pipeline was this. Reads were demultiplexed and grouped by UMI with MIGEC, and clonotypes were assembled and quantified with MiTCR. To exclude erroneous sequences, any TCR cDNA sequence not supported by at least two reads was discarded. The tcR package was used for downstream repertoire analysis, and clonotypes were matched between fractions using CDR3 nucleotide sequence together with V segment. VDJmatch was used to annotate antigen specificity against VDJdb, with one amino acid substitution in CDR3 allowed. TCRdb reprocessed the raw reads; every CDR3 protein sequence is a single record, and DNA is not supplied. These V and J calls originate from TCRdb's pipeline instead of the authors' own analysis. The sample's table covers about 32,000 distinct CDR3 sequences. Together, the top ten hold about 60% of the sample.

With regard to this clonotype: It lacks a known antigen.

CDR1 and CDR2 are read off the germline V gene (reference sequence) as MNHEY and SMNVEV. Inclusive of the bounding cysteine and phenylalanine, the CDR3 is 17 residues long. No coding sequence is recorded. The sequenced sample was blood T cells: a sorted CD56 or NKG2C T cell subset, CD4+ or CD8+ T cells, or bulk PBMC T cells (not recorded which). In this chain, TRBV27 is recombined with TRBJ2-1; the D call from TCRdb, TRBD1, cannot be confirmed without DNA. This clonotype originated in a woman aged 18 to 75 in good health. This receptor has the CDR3 CASSWKFRDRGGDEQFF.